Detailed here is one T cell receptor (beta chain). Germline CDR1 is WSHSY and CDR2 is SAAADI. The CDR3 is made up of 18 amino acids. Trimming pared 7 bases from V and 4 bases from J, leaving 23 bases between. These data are taken from a study of blood T cell repertoires in COVID-19. Authors' analysis steps: Estimates of nucleated cell counts were drawn from the amplification of reference gene primers. The table came from immunoSEQ multiplex PCR; TCRdb's copy has only in-frame clones and leaves some out. For V, J and clone size, that table is used; D and trimming come from the DNA. The table includes roughly 100,000 clones, 70% to 90% detected once.

The chain is built from TRBV10-2 and TRBJ2-6, with a weak D call TRBD1 (7 bases). The sequencing input was peripheral blood. This TCR was recovered from a woman younger than 45 with acute or convalescent COVID-19. The CDR3 loop reads CASNAPNSGGIGANVLTF. The DNA of the CDR3 is TGCGCCAGCAACGCGCCGAACTCAGGGGGGATCGGGGCCAACGTCCTGACTTTC.